Included here is one T cell receptor beta chain sequence, with context. What it binds is not known. These data belong to a study of cytotoxic CD8 clonotypes in ibrutinib-treated CLL. Whole-study context: The cohort had ten to eleven relapsed/refractory and around 15 treatment-naive patients, 17 IGHV unmutated. Study results and limitations: Public clonotypes (which were uncommon) either contracted or remained stable on treatment.

V was clipped by 4 bases and J by 0 bases, with 10 bases between them. Germline V CDR1 and CDR2: SGHRS, YFSETQ. This CDR3 has 14 amino acids. TCR beta libraries used around 2 micrograms of genomic DNA from cryopreserved PBMCs. Data came from immunoSEQ multiplex PCR; TCRdb stores just in-frame clones and leaves some out. Among just over 200,000 clones, roughly 65% were seen once, and the ten largest hold around 5.9%. The sequence was collected from a human donor with chronic lymphocytic leukemia. The material was PBMCs, obtained after 12 months of ibrutinib treatment. This sequence joins TRBV5-1 and TRBJ1-2; no firm D call. In nucleotides, the CDR3 is TGCGCCAGCAGCCCGGACGGATCTAACTATGGCTACACCTTC. Translation: CASSPDGSNYGYTF.